The sequence of this T cell receptor (beta chain) was determined in a study of OX40 agonist ivuxolimab in advanced cancers. Whole-study context: Intravenous ivuxolimab was administered to patients every 2 weeks at 0.01 to 10 mg/kg. The study's findings and limits: By week 6 at 0.1 to 3.0 mg/kg, blood CD4+ and CD8+ T cells had expanded clonally. In CD8+ T cells, expanded clones were on average more numerous than in CD4+.

Points on this clone: Its antigen is not known.

Method: immunoSEQ multiplex PCR; TCRdb's copy keeps in-frame clones and lacks some. This table holds about 82,000 clones, approximately 82% found once. Collection of blood occurred at baseline, at cycle 4 day 1, and at cycle 7 day 1. Germline CDR1 and CDR2: SEHNR and FQNEAQ (reference sequence). The ends lost 5 bases at V and 6 bases at J; junction bases unmatched: 11. CDR3 length equals 15 residues. This clonotype originated in an adult with an advanced solid tumor such as melanoma, head and neck, liver or kidney cancer. The sequencing here drew on CD4+ or CD8+ T cells sorted from blood, taken in a trial of the OX40 agonist ivuxolimab. The gene calls are TRBV7-9 and TRBJ2-7; 9 positions match TRBD1. The CDR3: CASSLQDRGHSEQYF. CDR3 nucleotide sequence: TGTGCCAGCAGCCTCCAGGACAGGGGCCACAGCGAGCAGTACTTC.